A selection of T cell receptor beta chains follows, all from one sample in a study of T cell changes during pregnancy in multiple sclerosis. Sequencing used immunoSEQ multiplex PCR; TCRdb keeps in-frame clones, though not all of them. The sample consists of some 60,000 clones, around 91% of them appearing once. Specimen: peripheral blood, collected after pregnancy. These TCRs come from a female donor with multiple sclerosis, enrolled in a pregnancy study. CDR3s include the opening cysteine and the closing phenylalanine or tryptophan. D genes are given only for firm matches. Only part of the rows carry a size: once, few, many, or a class if the clone is expanded.

j_call: TRBJ2-2
d_call: TRBD1
v_call: TRBV7-2
clone_size: -
cdr3_nt: TGTGCCAGCAGCCCGCCCCCGGGACAGGGTAGTTCCGGGGAGCTGTTTTTT
cdr3_aa: CASSPPPGQGSSGELFF

j_call: TRBJ1-2
d_call: TRBD1
v_call: TRBV6-5
clone_size: -
cdr3_nt: TGTGCCAGTAATGACAGGGGAATTGATGGCTACACCTTC
cdr3_aa: CASNDRGIDGYTF

j_call: TRBJ2-1
d_call: -
v_call: TRBV6-5
clone_size: -
cdr3_nt: TGTGCCAGCAGGGGAGAATCCTACAATGAGCAGTTCTTC
cdr3_aa: CASRGESYNEQFF

j_call: TRBJ1-2
d_call: -
v_call: TRBV28
clone_size: -
cdr3_nt: TGTGCCAGCAGTTTATGGGGCACAGGAACCTATGGCTACACCTTC
cdr3_aa: CASSLWGTGTYGYTF

j_call: TRBJ1-4
d_call: TRBD1
v_call: TRBV9
clone_size: -
cdr3_nt: TGTGCCAGCAGCGTAGCTTCTGGACAGGGCGACGAAAAACTGTTTTTT
cdr3_aa: CASSVASGQGDEKLFF

j_call: TRBJ2-1
d_call: TRBD1
v_call: TRBV27
clone_size: -
cdr3_nt: TGTGCCAGCAGTTTCGGGACAGTCAATGAGCAGTTCTTC
cdr3_aa: CASSFGTVNEQFF

j_call: TRBJ1-1
d_call: -
v_call: TRBV2
clone_size: -
cdr3_nt: TGTGCCAGCGTATATTTCACTGAAGCTTTCTTT
cdr3_aa: CASVYFTEAFF

j_call: TRBJ2-3
d_call: -
v_call: TRBV5-4
clone_size: -
cdr3_nt: TGTGCCAGCAGCCGGGAAGGCACAGATACGCAGTATTTT
cdr3_aa: CASSREGTDTQYF

j_call: TRBJ1-4
d_call: -
v_call: TRBV30
clone_size: -
cdr3_nt: TGTGCCTGCATGACGCAGGGCAAAGGAAAACTGTTTTTT
cdr3_aa: CACMTQGKGKLFF

j_call: TRBJ2-3
d_call: -
v_call: TRBV27
clone_size: -
cdr3_nt: TGTGCCAGCAGTTCACTGTTAAAGGGGGTAGATACGCAGTATTTT
cdr3_aa: CASSSLLKGVDTQYF

j_call: TRBJ1-2
d_call: -
v_call: TRBV19
clone_size: -
cdr3_nt: TGTGCCAGTAGTATGAGCGCTTACTATGGCTACACCTTC
cdr3_aa: CASSMSAYYGYTF

j_call: TRBJ1-6
d_call: -
v_call: TRBV5-6
clone_size: once
cdr3_nt: TGTGCCAGCAGTGCGGGGATGGCGGGATCCTATAATTCACCCCTCCACTTT
cdr3_aa: CASSAGMAGSYNSPLHF

j_call: TRBJ2-7
d_call: -
v_call: TRBV6-6
clone_size: -
cdr3_nt: TGTGCCAGCAGGCCCGGGACACCGGTCGTATACGAGCAGTACTTC
cdr3_aa: CASRPGTPVVYEQYF

j_call: TRBJ2-5
d_call: TRBD2
v_call: TRBV6-5
clone_size: -
cdr3_nt: TGTGCCAGCAGTTTGGGACTAGCGGGGCGAGAGACCCAGTACTTC
cdr3_aa: CASSLGLAGRETQYF

j_call: TRBJ1-2
d_call: -
v_call: TRBV5-3
clone_size: once
cdr3_nt: TGTGCCAGAAACAACAGGGTGGGCTATGGCTACACCTTC
cdr3_aa: CARNNRVGYGYTF

j_call: TRBJ1-5
d_call: -
v_call: TRBV5-4
clone_size: once
cdr3_nt: TGTGCCAGCAGCTTCGGTGGGGGCGTCGATCAGCCCCAGCATTTT
cdr3_aa: CASSFGGGVDQPQHF

j_call: TRBJ2-2
d_call: -
v_call: TRBV21-1
clone_size: -
cdr3_nt: TGTGCCAGCAGCAATGTCTCGGCAGGGGGTAACACCGGGGAGCTGTTTTTT
cdr3_aa: CASSNVSAGGNTGELFF

j_call: TRBJ1-2
d_call: -
v_call: TRBV19
clone_size: -
cdr3_nt: TGTGCCAGTAGTGAGAGGGATACCTATGGCTACACCTTC
cdr3_aa: CASSERDTYGYTF

j_call: TRBJ1-2
d_call: TRBD1
v_call: TRBV7-3
clone_size: -
cdr3_nt: TGTGCCAGCAGCCAAGGGGGGACAGGGAGATGGGGCTATGGCTACACCTTC
cdr3_aa: CASSQGGTGRWGYGYTF

j_call: TRBJ1-6
d_call: -
v_call: TRBV5-4
clone_size: -
cdr3_nt: TGTGCCAGCAGCCGAGACAGGTCCGATTCACCCCTCCACTTT
cdr3_aa: CASSRDRSDSPLHF

j_call: TRBJ1-1
d_call: -
v_call: TRBV4-3
clone_size: -
cdr3_nt: TGCGCCAGCAGCCAAGATCCTTTGCCCCGGGGCACTGAAGCTTTCTTT
cdr3_aa: CASSQDPLPRGTEAFF

j_call: TRBJ1-1
d_call: -
v_call: TRBV11-2
clone_size: -
cdr3_nt: TGTGCCAGCAGCACCCAATCCCGGGACAAAGAAGCTTTCTTT
cdr3_aa: CASSTQSRDKEAFF

j_call: TRBJ2-3
d_call: TRBD2
v_call: TRBV30
clone_size: -
cdr3_nt: TGTGCCTGGAGTACACTAGCGGGGGGCGATACGCAGTATTTT
cdr3_aa: CAWSTLAGGDTQYF

j_call: TRBJ2-3
d_call: -
v_call: TRBV7-9
clone_size: -
cdr3_nt: TGTGCCAGCAGCTTACTTTCTGAGGGTAAGCAGTATTTT
cdr3_aa: CASSLLSEGKQYF

j_call: TRBJ1-1
d_call: -
v_call: TRBV28
clone_size: -
cdr3_nt: TGTGCCAGCAGTTCACCCCCGTACAGTCGTCTCATGAACACTGAAGCTTTCTTT
cdr3_aa: CASSSPPYSRLMNTEAFF

j_call: TRBJ2-3
d_call: -
v_call: TRBV6-5
clone_size: -
cdr3_nt: TGTGCCAGCAGCCCCCGGCGGGATACGCAGTATTTT
cdr3_aa: CASSPRRDTQYF

j_call: TRBJ1-1
d_call: TRBD1
v_call: TRBV19
clone_size: few
cdr3_nt: TGTGCCAGTAGTATTAACAGGGGAGGCACTGAAGCTTTCTTT
cdr3_aa: CASSINRGGTEAFF

j_call: TRBJ2-2
d_call: -
v_call: TRBV19
clone_size: -
cdr3_nt: TGTGCCAGTAGTCCCCCGCGTGTCTCCGGGGAGCTGTTTTTT
cdr3_aa: CASSPPRVSGELFF

j_call: TRBJ1-2
d_call: TRBD1
v_call: TRBV15
clone_size: -
cdr3_nt: TGTGCCACCAGCAGGGCCGGGACAGCCTACTATGGCTACACCTTC
cdr3_aa: CATSRAGTAYYGYTF

j_call: TRBJ2-5
d_call: TRBD1
v_call: TRBV6-6
clone_size: -
cdr3_nt: TGTGCCAGCAGGGTGACAGGGGGCCGACAAGAGACCCAGTACTTC
cdr3_aa: CASRVTGGRQETQYF

j_call: TRBJ2-5
d_call: TRBD2
v_call: TRBV18
clone_size: -
cdr3_nt: TGTGCCAGCTCACCCTCCGGGCAGCGGGGGGGCCATGAGACCCAGTACTTC
cdr3_aa: CASSPSGQRGGHETQYF

j_call: TRBJ1-6
d_call: -
v_call: TRBV19
clone_size: few
cdr3_nt: TGTGCCAGTAGTATTAACAGGGAAGGTAATTCACCCCTCCACTTT
cdr3_aa: CASSINREGNSPLHF

j_call: TRBJ1-6
d_call: -
v_call: TRBV28
clone_size: -
cdr3_nt: TGTGCCAGCAGTTTATTTCGAGGAGATAATTCACCCCTCCACTTT
cdr3_aa: CASSLFRGDNSPLHF

j_call: TRBJ2-7
d_call: TRBD1
v_call: TRBV7-2
clone_size: once
cdr3_nt: TGTGCCAGCAGCTTAGGAGGGGGCGGCTACGAGCAGTACTTC
cdr3_aa: CASSLGGGGYEQYF

j_call: TRBJ1-3
d_call: TRBD1
v_call: TRBV30
clone_size: -
cdr3_nt: TGTGCCTGGGCCCCGAGGGGGCGGGCGGGAAACACCATATATTTT
cdr3_aa: CAWAPRGRAGNTIYF